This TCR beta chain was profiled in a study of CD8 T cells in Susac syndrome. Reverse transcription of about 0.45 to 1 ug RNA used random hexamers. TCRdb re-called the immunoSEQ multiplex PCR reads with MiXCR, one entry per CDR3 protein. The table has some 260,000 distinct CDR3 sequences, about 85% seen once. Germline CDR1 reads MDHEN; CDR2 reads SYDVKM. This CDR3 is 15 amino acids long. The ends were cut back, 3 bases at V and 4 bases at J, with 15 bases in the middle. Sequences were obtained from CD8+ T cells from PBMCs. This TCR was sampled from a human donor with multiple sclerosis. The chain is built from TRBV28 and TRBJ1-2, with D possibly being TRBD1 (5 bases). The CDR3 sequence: CASSFAVGTTYGYTF. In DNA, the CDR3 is TGTGCCAGCAGTTTTGCAGTGGGGACCACCTATGGCTACACCTTC.